Detailed here is one T cell receptor beta chain. This record comes from a study of Graves' ophthalmopathy and Graves' hyperthyroidism. TCR beta CDR3 amplification used RNA transcripts. In the first round, RT-PCR was carried out with HTBI primers, and a multiplex PCR formed the second round. TCRdb reanalysed the multiplex PCR reads using MiXCR and keeps one entry per CDR3 protein. The sample includes 600,000 to 950,000 distinct CDR3 sequences, roughly two fifths of them seen just once. The CDR3 spans 15 residues. Germline V gives CDR1 MDHEN, CDR2 SYDVKM. V lost 11 bases, J lost 0 bases, and 7 bases stayed unmatched.

The source is an adult man with Graves' ophthalmopathy. Sequencing was done on a sample of peripheral blood. The chain carries TRBV28 and TRBJ2-6, with TRBD1 matching 7 bases. CDR3 in amino acids: CAATGMGSGANVLTF. Written as DNA, the CDR3 is TGTGCCGCGACAGGGATGGGCTCTGGGGCCAACGTCCTGACTTTC. The full variable domain, rest sourced from reference TRBV28 and TRBJ2-6, is DVKVTQSSRYLVKRTGEKVFLECVQDMDHENMFWYRQDPGLGLRLIYFSYDVKMKEKGDIPEGYSVSREKKERFSLILESASTNQTSMYLCAATGMGSGANVLTFGAGSRLTVL.